Following are 21 T cell receptor beta chains from one sample sequenced in a study of Graves' ophthalmopathy and Graves' hyperthyroidism. Amplification from RNA transcripts yielded the TCR beta CDR3 regions. RT-PCR was first run with HTBI primers, then multiplex PCR in a second round. Each CDR3 protein is one row after TCRdb ran MiXCR on the multiplex PCR reads. Found here are around 1,200,000 distinct CDR3 sequences, less than 45% of them singletons; the top ten hold over 8.5%. Material for sequencing was peripheral blood or thyroid tissue (not recorded which). The receptor set was obtained from an adult man with Graves' hyperthyroidism.

The chain is built from TRBV20-1 and TRBJ1-2; TRBD1 aligns across 10 bases. Unmatched junction bases numbered 5, after V lost 0 bases and J lost 4 bases. This CDR3 comprises 15 residues. The V gene's germline CDR1 is DFQATT and CDR2 SNEGSKA (reference sequence). CDR3 nucleotide sequence: TGCAGTGCTAGAGATGGACAGGGGGACGGCTATGGCTACACCTTC. As protein: CSARDGQGDGYGYTF.

The chain has TRBV15 and TRBJ1-3, with TRBD1 matching over 9 bases. After removal of 3 bases from V and 0 bases from J, the junction contained 3 bases not matched to a gene. Looked up from germline, CDR1 is LNHNV and CDR2 is YYDKDF (reference sequence). The CDR3 has 16 residues. The CDR3 region is CATSRGQGTSGNTIYF. The DNA of the CDR3 is TGTGCCACCAGCAGGGGACAGGGAACCTCTGGAAACACCATATATTTT.

Comments on this clonotype: The junction and the germline gene differ at one end; a read error may be behind it. The chain employs TRBV6-6 and TRBJ1-4, with TRBD1 as a possible D gene (6 bases). This CDR3 spans 16 amino acids. Per the germline V gene, CDR1 is MNHNY and CDR2 is SVGAGI (reference sequence). CDR3 residues: CASSYGRGLANEKLLF. As DNA, the CDR3 is TGTGCCAGCAGTTACGGGCGGGGGCTCGCTAATGAAAAACTGCTTTTT.

This clonotype was recorded at least ten times. The rearrangement joins TRBV5-1 to TRBJ2-5; D unclear. Germline-derived CDR1 and CDR2 are SGHRS and YFSETQ. The CDR3 has 14 amino acids. V was trimmed by 0 bases and J by 2 bases, leaving 8 bases between them. CDR3 protein: CASSLVQRQETQYF. DNA of the CDR3: TGCGCCAGCAGCTTGGTCCAGCGTCAAGAGACCCAGTACTTC.

This clonotype was recorded at least ten times. The chain joins TRBV12-3 or TRBV12-4 to TRBJ1-5, with 7 nucleotides matching TRBD1. V was pared by 5 bases and J by 3 bases, with 4 bases of the junction left unmatched. This CDR3 contains 14 residues. The CDR3 DNA reads as TGTGCCAGCAGTAAGGGACAGATCAATCAGCCCCAGCATTTT. This gives the protein CASSKGQINQPQHF.

The DNA for the CDR3 is TGTGCCAGCAGAGGCGGATATGCCGGGGAGCTGTTTTTT. Encoded protein: CASRGGYAGELFF. This chain links TRBV2 with TRBJ2-2; no clear D gene. V was pared by 6 bases and J by 6 bases, with 11 bases between. Germline V gene data show CDR1 as SNHLY and CDR2 as FYNNEI. This CDR3 comprises 13 residues.

This rearrangement joins TRBV2 to TRBJ2-7, with D hard to call. The germline V and J ends were trimmed by 6 bases and 1 base, with 16 bases remaining between them. Germline values: CDR1 SNHLY, CDR2 FYNNEI. The CDR3 runs to 15 residues. CDR3 in DNA: TGTGCCAGCAGCTTAATGGTAGTGGGATCCTACGAGCAGTACTTC. Translated, it gives CASSLMVVGSYEQYF. Full variable domain (rest looked up from reference TRBV2 and TRBJ2-7): EPEVTQTPSHQVTQMGQEVILRCVPISNHLYFYWYRQILGQKVEFLVSFYNNEISEKSEIFDDQFSVERPDGSNFTLKIRSTKLEDSAMYFCASSLMVVGSYEQYFGPGTRLTVT.

This clonotype was counted ten times or more. The rearrangement links TRBV2 to TRBJ1-3, with D possibly TRBD1 on 6 matching bases. Germline values: CDR1 SNHLY, CDR2 FYNNEI. V was cut by 7 bases and J by 2 bases, with 9 bases left in between. The CDR3 contains 13 residues. CDR3: CASKDSTGNTIYF. CDR3 nucleotide sequence: TGTGCCAGCAAGGACAGTACTGGAAACACCATATATTTT.

This clonotype has ten or more counts. The chain links TRBV12-3 or TRBV12-4 to TRBJ1-5; TRBD1 is a possible D gene (5 bases). This CDR3 region has 13 residues. V gave up 3 bases and J gave up 6 bases, with 9 bases separating them. CDR3 DNA sequence: TGTGCCAGCAGTTTTTCAGGGAGTCAGCCCCAGCATTTT. Its protein product is CASSFSGSQPQHF.

The rearrangement links TRBV7-2 to TRBJ2-7, with 13 positions matching TRBD2. The germline V gene has CDR1 SGHTA and CDR2 FQGNSA. J gave up 3 bases and V 3 bases, and 29 bases lay outside the gene matches. This CDR3 region has 24 residues. Here the CDR3 reads CASSFFVKDRGRLAGGRPGYEQYF. The CDR3 DNA reads as TGTGCCAGCAGCTTCTTCGTCAAGGACAGGGGGCGACTAGCGGGGGGCCGTCCTGGCTACGAGCAGTACTTC.

This clonotype was seen repeatedly, ten times or more. The CDR3 coding sequence is TGTGCCAGCAGCTTTGGGAGGCCCGAAGCTTTCTTT. This translates into CASSFGRPEAFF. This sequence joins TRBV7-9 and TRBJ1-1, with no clear D. Germline V gives CDR1 SEHNR, CDR2 FQNEAQ (reference sequence). There are 12 residues in the CDR3. The V end lost 3 bases, the J end lost 8 bases, and 10 bases lay between the germline ends.

This clonotype was recorded a few times. The V and J genes are TRBV28 and TRBJ2-7; 10 nucleotides agree with TRBD1. The CDR3 runs 15 residues. The germline V gene has CDR1 MDHEN and CDR2 SYDVKM. V lost 5 bases, J lost 3 bases, and 7 bases stayed unmatched. The CDR3 protein is CASSTRQGAVYEQYF. The CDR3 nucleotides are TGTGCCAGCAGTACCCGACAGGGGGCTGTCTACGAGCAGTACTTC.

This clonotype has only a few counts. J is TRBJ2-7 and V is TRBV27; TRBD1 matches at 8 bases. Unmatched junction bases numbered 4, after V lost 3 bases and J lost 3 bases. The CDR3 spans 14 residues. Germline CDR1 reads MNHEY; CDR2 reads SMNVEV (reference sequence). Written as DNA, the CDR3 is TGTGCCAGCAGTTTCCAGGGGGCGGTCTACGAGCAGTACTTC. Translating it yields CASSFQGAVYEQYF.

The V and J genes are TRBV9 and TRBJ1-1; possible D gene TRBD1, 5 bases. The germline V and J ends were trimmed by 3 bases and 0 bases, with 15 bases remaining between them. Germline V lookup: CDR1 SGDLS, CDR2 YYNGEE. The CDR3 runs to 16 residues. The CDR3 DNA reads TGTGCCAGCAGCGGACGGGACGGGAGCATGAACACTGAAGCTTTCTTT. It yields the protein CASSGRDGSMNTEAFF.

This clonotype was counted a few times. The chain links TRBV12-3 or TRBV12-4 to TRBJ2-2, with a weak D call TRBD2 (7 bases). This CDR3 has 16 amino acids. The V end was cut by 7 bases, the J end by 2 bases, with 17 bases between. CDR3 sequence (DNA): TGTGCCAGCACCGAAGCGGGACAAAGCAACACCGGGGAGCTGTTTTTT. Translating gives CASTEAGQSNTGELFF.

This clonotype has ten or more counts. The chain employs TRBV2 and TRBJ2-6; 7 bases agree with TRBD1. The V gene's germline CDR1 is SNHLY and CDR2 FYNNEI. The CDR3 has 15 amino acids. Unmatched junction bases numbered 7, after V lost 7 bases and J lost 4 bases. This CDR3 reads CASIHRGSGANVLTF. The CDR3 DNA reads TGTGCCAGCATCCACAGGGGTTCCGGGGCCAACGTCCTGACTTTC.

As concerns this clonotype: Here the CDR3 omits its conserved ending phenylalanine or tryptophan, so a read error is the likely source. It is unclear where the CDR3 begins or ends on the DNA, so no DNA is shown, and the CDR3 is as TCRdb lists it. This CDR3 is CASSLGGSG. The rearrangement joins TRBV7-6 to TRBJ2-5; TRBD2, the table's D call, lacks a check against the DNA. The CDR3 spans 9 amino acids, including both terminal residues. Germline CDR1 SGHVS, CDR2 FNYEAQ.

This clonotype occurred a few times. The J gene is TRBJ1-1, the V gene TRBV10-3; D is possibly TRBD1 (5 bases). This CDR3 has 16 amino acids. Trimming took off 5 bases at V and 4 bases at J, with 20 bases between the two ends. In germline, CDR1 is ENHRY, CDR2 SYGVKD. CDR3 DNA: TGTGCCATCAGTCCAAATACAGGTTCGGATATCACTGAAGCTTTCTTT. It encodes CAISPNTGSDITEAFF.

V is TRBV9 and J is TRBJ2-5; D remains unclear. The CDR3 has 16 residues. Looked up from germline, CDR1 is SGDLS and CDR2 is YYNGEE. V was cut by 0 bases and J by 5 bases, with 17 bases left in between. As DNA, the CDR3 is TGTGCCAGCAGCGTAGCTACCGAGCGAATATCTGAGACCCAGTACTTC. Protein sequence: CASSVATERISETQYF.

CDR3 loop: CASSRRASVNEKLFF. Written as DNA, the CDR3 is TGTGCCAGCTCCCGACGGGCCAGTGTGAATGAAAAACTGTTTTTT. This rearrangement joins TRBV12-3 or TRBV12-4 to TRBJ1-4, with D uncertain. The length of the CDR3 is 15 residues. Trimming removed 8 bases at V and 5 bases at J, with 18 bases between.

Ten or more counts support this clonotype. The junction departs from the called germline gene at one end, perhaps through a read error. The chain employs TRBV5-1 and TRBJ2-5, with 7 bases identical to TRBD1. The CDR3 totals 14 residues. Germline CDR1 SGHRS, CDR2 YFSETQ. CDR3 residues: CASSLGTAQETQYF. As DNA, the CDR3 is TGTGCCAGCAGCTTAGGGACAGCACAAGAGACCCAGTACTTC.